This TCR beta chain was observed in a study of blood T cell repertoires in COVID-19. About the research overall: Nucleic acid was either cDNA or gDNA, and it came from T cells, B-cell-depleted T cells, or PBMCs.

Source study methods: Reference gene primer amplification gave estimated nucleated cell counts. The method was immunoSEQ multiplex PCR; TCRdb's version includes in-frame clones alone and lacks a portion of them. That table is the source of V, J and clone size, and D and trimming were worked out from the DNA. The table has a few hundred thousand clones, approximately 86% seen once. Looked up from germline, CDR1 is SGHTA and CDR2 is FQGNSA. The CDR3 sequence is 16 residues long. Trimming removed 4 bases from V and 4 bases from J, with 16 bases in between. This sequence joins TRBV7-2 and TRBJ1-4; D uncertain. What was sequenced was peripheral blood. This sequence was found in a woman aged 45-65 years who had recovered from COVID-19. In DNA form, the CDR3 reads TGTGCCAGCAGCTCTGGCCATGGCGGTAGTAATGAAAAACTGTTTTTT. It encodes CASSSGHGGSNEKLFF. Using reference TRBV7-2 and TRBJ1-4 for the parts outside the CDR3, the full variable domain is GAGVSQSPSNKVTEKGKDVELRCDPISGHTALYWYRQSLGQGLEFLIYFQGNSAPDKSGLPSDRFSAERTGGSVSTLTIQRTQQEDSAVYLCASSSGHGGSNEKLFFGSGTQLSVL.